A selection of T cell receptor beta chains follows, all from one sample in a study of Ad26.COV2.S vaccination and SARS-CoV-2 variants. The table came from immunoSEQ multiplex PCR; TCRdb's copy has only in-frame clones and leaves some out. The top ten hold roughly 4.3% of the sample, which has about 440,000 clones, less than 95% seen once. Sequencing used peripheral blood, obtained in a trial of Ad26.COV2.S vaccine versus placebo. The receptors shown here come from a person between 18 and 59 years old who received the Ad26.COV2.S COVID-19 vaccine or a placebo. Both conserved end residues are part of each CDR3. The D gene is left open where the match is weak. The size entry is marked missing in some rows and otherwise reads once, few, many or a size class.

J gene	clone size	D gene	V gene	CDR3 DNA	CDR3 protein
TRBJ2-3	.	TRBD2	TRBV7-6	TGTGCCAGCAGCTTAGTAGCGGGAGGTCGCACAGATACGCAGTATTTT	CASSLVAGGRTDTQYF
TRBJ2-3	.	TRBD1	TRBV5-4	TGTGCCAGCAGCTTGGAGGACAGGGTCACAGATACGCAGTATTTT	CASSLEDRVTDTQYF
TRBJ2-2	.	.	TRBV4-1	TGCGCCAGCAGCCGCCGGGACTCAGCCTCGGGGAACACCGGGGAGCTGTTTTTT	CASSRRDSASGNTGELFF
TRBJ2-1	once	TRBD2	TRBV7-9	TGTGCCAGCAGCTTAGCACTAGCGGACTCCTACAATGAGCAGTTCTTC	CASSLALADSYNEQFF
TRBJ2-2	.	TRBD2	TRBV7-8	TGTGCCAGCAGCTGGGGACTAAACACCGGGGAGCTGTTTTTT	CASSWGLNTGELFF
TRBJ2-7	.	.	TRBV27	TGTGCCAGCAGTCAGGTTGGGAACAGGGACGAGCAGTACTTC	CASSQVGNRDEQYF
TRBJ1-5	.	TRBD1	TRBV19	TGTGCCAGTAGTATATCAGGGGGAAACAATCAGCCCCAGCATTTT	CASSISGGNNQPQHF
TRBJ1-2	.	TRBD1	TRBV4-2	TGTGCCAGCAGCCAAGAAACGACAGGGGGAACGATAAACTATGGCTACACCTTC	CASSQETTGGTINYGYTF
TRBJ2-2	.	TRBD1	TRBV3-1/TRBV3-2	TGTGCCAGCAGCCCCACGGGACAGGGGATCCCCGGGGAGCTGTTTTTT	CASSPTGQGIPGELFF
TRBJ2-7	.	.	TRBV28	TGTGCCAGCACGAGGGGTTACGAGCAGTACTTC	CASTRGYEQYF